Listed below are T cell receptor beta chains from one sample, sequenced in a study of T cell repertoires in cytomegalovirus infection. TCRdb redid the calling of the reads with MiXCR, one entry per CDR3 protein. The table has 400,000 or so distinct CDR3 sequences, less than 20% seen once. The sample comprised PBMCs. These receptors originate from a human donor in good health (CMV status not recorded). Some clones in this sample may be carry-over from other donors' samples. The CDR3 runs from the conserved cysteine through the conserved F or W. A D gene is named only where the DNA matches it firmly. Size is omitted from some rows. Given values are once, few, many or a class for expanded clones.

TRBV5-1	TRBJ2-3	TRBD2	NA	CASSSNPGLETDTQYF	TGCGCCAGCAGCTCTAACCCGGGACTAGAGACAGATACGCAGTATTTT
TRBV20-1	TRBJ1-1	TRBD1	NA	CSAPDLTGGRF	TGCAGTGCCCCAGATCTCACAGGGGGCCGGTTT
TRBV7-8	TRBJ2-1	NA	many	CASSGDSNMRQFF	TGTGCCAGCAGCGGTGACTCAAATATGAGGCAGTTCTTC
TRBV11-2	TRBJ2-2	TRBD1	NA	CASSLRPRTGTNTGELFF	TGTGCCAGCAGCCTCCGACCCAGGACAGGCACGAACACCGGGGAGCTGTTTTTT
TRBV28	TRBJ2-3	NA	many	CASSTGNWHGTQYF	TGTGCCAGCAGCACCGGGAACTGGCACGGTACGCAGTATTTT
TRBV6-2/TRBV6-3	TRBJ2-1	NA	few	CASTTQGVRGNEQFF	TGTGCCAGCACCACACAGGGAGTTCGAGGCAATGAGCAGTTCTTC
TRBV28	TRBJ2-2	NA	many	CASSLDQNTGELFF	TGTGCCAGCAGTTTGGACCAGAACACCGGGGAGCTGTTTTTT
TRBV7-2	TRBJ2-1	TRBD2	many	CASSGSGAGGIGYEQFF	TGTGCCAGCAGCGGGTCGGGAGCGGGAGGGATTGGGTATGAGCAGTTCTTC
TRBV12-3/TRBV12-4	TRBJ1-6	NA	few	CASRGNRADSPLHF	TGTGCCAGCAGAGGGAACAGGGCCGATTCACCCCTCCACTTT
TRBV12-3/TRBV12-4	TRBJ1-2	NA	many	CASRNDLYGYTF	TGTGCCAGCAGAAACGATCTCTATGGCTACACCTTC
TRBV5-1	TRBJ1-5	NA	few	CASSLGQAGIWPQHF	TGCGCCAGCAGCTTGGGACAGGCAGGGATTTGGCCCCAGCATTTT
TRBV7-9	TRBJ2-2	TRBD2	many	CASRQAGGPTGELFF	TGTGCCAGCAGACAAGCGGGAGGTCCAACCGGGGAGCTGTTTTTT
TRBV6-2/TRBV6-3	TRBJ1-2	TRBD1	NA	CASRDRGDGYTF	TGTGCCAGCAGAGACAGGGGGGATGGCTACACCTTC
TRBV27	TRBJ2-5	NA	NA	CATSTAPWRETQYF	TGTGCCACCTCGACAGCCCCTTGGAGGGAGACCCAGTACTTC